The clone carrying this TCR beta chain was seen more than once but under ten times. Its antigen is unknown. Authors of the study amplified TCR beta CDR3 regions from RNA transcripts. HTBI primers were employed in a first-round RT-PCR of the TCR CDR3. From the multiplex PCR reads, TCRdb called clonotypes with MiXCR, one entry per CDR3 protein. Of fewer than 900,000 distinct CDR3 sequences in the sample, about a sixth are singletons; the top ten hold approximately 8%. Trimming cost V 1 base and J 3 bases, with 12 bases left between them. The CDR3 extends over 15 amino acids. The germline gives CDR1 KGHSH, CDR2 LQKENI. These data come from a study of T cells in Graves' hyperthyroidism and ophthalmopathy. Study-wide results and caveats: A model using 13 V-J features told ophthalmopathy apart from stable hyperthyroidism.

The TCR was taken from a man younger than 30 with Graves' hyperthyroidism. Specimen: blood. This chain joins TRBV18 and TRBJ2-5, with D possibly being TRBD2 (6 bases). This CDR3 is CASSPLGLPEETQYF. The CDR3, as DNA: TGTGCCAGCTCACCACTCGGACTACCTGAAGAGACCCAGTACTTC.